What follows describes a single T cell receptor beta chain. Antigen: not known. The data belong to a study of regulatory T cells in long-lasting Graves disease. Construction of TCR beta libraries relied on iRepertoire HTBI primers and on Arm-PCR targeting CDR3 regions. TCRdb recomputed calls from the multiplex PCR reads with MiXCR, one row per CDR3 protein. The top ten hold around 12% of the sample, which has hundreds of thousands of distinct CDR3 sequences, about 16% seen once. Trimming removed 5 bases from V and 10 bases from J; junction bases left unmatched: 10. Germline values: CDR1 MNHEY, CDR2 SMNVEV (reference sequence). The CDR3 is 15 residues long. Specified time point: newly diagnosed GD, antithyroid drugs for less than 3 months. Preparation of the TCR library used RNA extracted from PBMCs. General study results and limits: In persistent patients, shared public clonotypes (about 2,800) outnumbered those in new patients (about 890).

These records were also assigned to another study, of T cells in Graves' hyperthyroidism and ophthalmopathy. That paper states: Patients were excluded for uncontrolled infection, other autoimmune disease, pregnancy or lactation. Blood shared most expanded thyroid clonotypes above 0.001.

The receptor was derived from a man younger than 30 with Graves disease. V and J are TRBV27 and TRBJ2-1; 11 bases fit TRBD2. The input for sequencing was peripheral blood mononuclear cells (PBMCs), taken at new diagnosis, from a patient treated with antithyroid drugs. The CDR3 loop is CASSPTSGSSYEQFF. CDR3 DNA sequence: TGTGCCAGCAGTCCCACTAGCGGGAGCTCCTACGAGCAGTTCTTC.